Listed here are 21 T cell receptor beta chains from one sample, sequenced in a study of cytomegalovirus exposure and HLA in healthy donors. Vbeta (60) and Jbeta (13) primers were used in the PCR. Assay used: immunoSEQ multiplex PCR; TCRdb lists only in-frame clones, some missing. The data contain about 160,000 clones, 85% of them singletons. The sequenced sample consisted of PBMCs. The origin of the receptors is a boy between 2 and 10 years old in good health and CMV-seronegative.

This clone is a singleton in its sample. The V call is TRBV6-6, the J call TRBJ1-3, with a tentative D call TRBD1 (5 bases). This CDR3 is built from 14 residues. The V gene lost 4 bases and the J gene lost 2 bases, with 9 bases spanning the gap. Germline assignment: CDR1 MNHNY and CDR2 SVGAGI (reference sequence). CDR3 nucleotide sequence: TGTGCCAGCAGTTCGGGACTCCCTGGAAACACCATATATTTT. Protein product: CASSSGLPGNTIYF.

The DNA for the CDR3 is TGTGCCAGCAGCGCGGGGGCCTTTAGCACAGATACGCAGTATTTT. Protein: CASSAGAFSTDTQYF. This chain uses TRBV28 with TRBJ2-3; tentative D call: TRBD2 (7 bases). The V gene's germline CDR1 is MDHEN and CDR2 SYDVKM. Trimming took 6 bases from V and 0 from J, leaving 13 bases between them. The length of the CDR3 is 15 residues. The full variable domain, rest sourced from reference TRBV28 and TRBJ2-3, is DVKVTQSSRYLVKRTGEKVFLECVQDMDHENMFWYRQDPGLGLRLIYFSYDVKMKEKGDIPEGYSVSREKKERFSLILESASTNQTSMYLCASSAGAFSTDTQYFGPGTRLTVL.

This chain uses TRBV5-4 with TRBJ2-7, with a possible D match to TRBD2 (6 bases). Germline CDR1 SGHNT, CDR2 YYREEE (reference sequence). V was shortened by 4 bases and J by 2 bases, with 19 bases between the two germline ends. The CDR3 sequence is 16 residues long. CDR3 sequence: CASSRGGEGGAYEQYF. For the CDR3, the DNA is TGTGCCAGCAGCCGGGGAGGAGAGGGCGGCGCCTACGAGCAGTACTTC.

The chain recombines TRBV5-6 with TRBJ2-3; D ambiguous. V shed 0 bases and J shed 2 bases, with 7 bases lying between them. This CDR3 is 14 amino acids long. Germline values: CDR1 SGHDT, CDR2 YYEEEE. The CDR3, as DNA: TGTGCCAGCAGCTTGGGGCCGTTCACAGATACGCAGTATTTT. Protein sequence: CASSLGPFTDTQYF. Full variable domain (missing parts from reference TRBV5-6 and TRBJ2-3): DAGVTQSPTHLIKTRGQQVTLRCSPKSGHDTVSWYQQALGQGPQFIFQYYEEEERQRGNFPDRFSGHQFPNYSSELNVNALLLGDSALYLCASSLGPFTDTQYFGPGTRLTVL.

This clone was detected once. This chain uses TRBV6-1 with TRBJ2-3; 9 nucleotides agree with TRBD2. The germline V gene has CDR1 MNHNS and CDR2 SASEGT. Trimming took 6 bases from V and 4 from J; bases not matched to a gene: 5. The CDR3 consists of 14 residues. The CDR3: CASRGTSKADTQYF. The CDR3 DNA reads TGTGCCAGCAGAGGGACTAGCAAGGCAGATACGCAGTATTTT.

In this sample, this clone turned up once. This chain connects TRBV7-9 to TRBJ2-1; TRBD2 matches 10 bases. Germline CDR1 is SEHNR and CDR2 is FQNEAQ (reference sequence). V lost 5 bases, J lost 4 bases, and 5 bases stayed unmatched. This CDR3 region has 15 residues. CDR3 in DNA: TGTGCCAGCAGCGTAGGACTAGCGGCTTACAATGAGCAGTTCTTC. It specifies CASSVGLAAYNEQFF.

V is TRBV6-1 and J is TRBJ1-1; D is possibly TRBD1 (5 bases). The CDR3 consists of 16 residues. Germline V lookup: CDR1 MNHNS, CDR2 SASEGT. The germline V and J ends were trimmed by 3 bases and 4 bases, with 18 bases remaining between them. CDR3 sequence (DNA): TGTGCCAGCAGTGAGACGTTGGGGCCCCGGAGCACTGAAGCTTTCTTT. It specifies CASSETLGPRSTEAFF.

This chain links TRBV5-6 with TRBJ2-7, with 7 nucleotides matching TRBD1. The V gene end was trimmed by 1 base and the J gene end by 5 bases; junction bases not matched to a gene: 18. Germline loops: CDR1 SGHDT, CDR2 YYEEEE. This CDR3 is built from 18 residues. The CDR3 spells CASSLNPDRVGGVNEQYV. In DNA, the CDR3 is TGTGCCAGCAGCTTGAACCCCGACAGGGTCGGCGGTGTCAACGAGCAGTACGTC.

The genes are TRBV5-1 and TRBJ1-2, with D unresolved. CDR1 is SGHRS, CDR2 YFSETQ, per germline. This CDR3 has 20 residues. Trimming pared 4 bases from V and 0 bases from J, leaving 28 bases between. CDR3 amino acids: CASSPIWTGPGVGANYGYTF. CDR3 in DNA: TGCGCCAGCAGCCCAATTTGGACCGGCCCCGGCGTGGGAGCTAACTATGGCTACACCTTC.

The count of this clone is one. The gene calls are TRBV19 and TRBJ2-2, with 9 nucleotides matching TRBD1. V shed 4 bases, J shed 6 bases, and the junction held 6 bases outside the gene matches. Germline CDR1 and CDR2: LNHDA and SQIVND (reference sequence). This CDR3 is 15 amino acids long. CDR3 nucleotide sequence: TGTGCCAGTAGTAAAGACAGGGGGGCGTCCGGGGAGCTGTTTTTT. Translating it yields CASSKDRGASGELFF.

The chain carries TRBV28 and TRBJ2-4, with D tentatively TRBD1 (7 bases). In germline, CDR1 is MDHEN, CDR2 SYDVKM. CDR3 size: 16 residues. V lost 5 bases and J 5 bases, leaving 19 bases between the germline ends. Here the CDR3 reads CASSAGGRRGENIQYF. The CDR3 DNA follows: TGTGCCAGCAGTGCAGGGGGGCGTAGGGGTGAAAACATTCAGTACTTC. Full variable domain (remainder filled in from reference TRBV28 and TRBJ2-4): DVKVTQSSRYLVKRTGEKVFLECVQDMDHENMFWYRQDPGLGLRLIYFSYDVKMKEKGDIPEGYSVSREKKERFSLILESASTNQTSMYLCASSAGGRRGENIQYFGAGTRLSVL.

The chain has TRBV18 and TRBJ2-2; the match to TRBD2 covers 7 bases. The CDR3 runs to 16 residues. V was clipped by 2 bases and J by 3 bases; unmatched bases: 6. The germline V gene encodes CDR1 KGHSH and CDR2 LQKENI. DNA of the CDR3: TGTGCCAGCTCACCATGGGCGGGAGAAGACACCGGGGAGCTGTTTTTT. Translation gives CASSPWAGEDTGELFF.

The chain recombines TRBV5-1 with TRBJ2-1, with 8 bases fitting TRBD2. This CDR3 contains 13 residues. The germline V gene has CDR1 SGHRS and CDR2 YFSETQ. V lost 4 bases and J lost 7; bases outside the gene matches: 4. The DNA for the CDR3 is TGCGCCAGCAGCCACGGGAGGGGAAATGAGCAGTTCTTC. Amino acids: CASSHGRGNEQFF.

The genes are TRBV14 and TRBJ2-1; D may be TRBD2 (5 bases). V gave up 2 bases and J gave up 7 bases, with 12 bases separating them. This CDR3 is 14 amino acids long. Looked up from germline, CDR1 is SGHDN and CDR2 is FVKESK. The CDR3 sequence: CASSQKWSGNEQFF. The CDR3 nucleotides read TGTGCCAGCAGCCAAAAGTGGTCGGGGAATGAGCAGTTCTTC.

This rearrangement joins TRBV5-1 to TRBJ2-3, with D possibly matching TRBD2 (6 bases). The CDR3 length is 14 residues. CDR1 SGHRS and CDR2 YFSETQ come from the germline V gene. Between the trimmed V and J ends, which lost 7 bases and 0 bases, there was a span of 12 bases. The CDR3: CASGGGGSTDTQYF. In nucleotides, the CDR3 is TGCGCCAGCGGGGGAGGTGGTAGCACAGATACGCAGTATTTT.

The chain combines TRBV27 with TRBJ1-1; D gene ambiguous. Germline V gene sequence: CDR1 MNHEY, CDR2 SMNVEV (reference sequence). Trimming took 3 bases from V and 1 from J, leaving 6 bases between them. There are 13 residues in the CDR3. DNA for the CDR3: TGTGCCAGCAGTTTCCCAGGGAACACTGAAGCTTTCTTT. It translates to CASSFPGNTEAFF.

The chain employs TRBV30 and TRBJ1-6, with TRBD1 as a possible D gene (5 bases). Germline CDR1 and CDR2: GTSNPN and SVGIG (reference sequence). The length of the CDR3 is 17 residues. The V and J ends lost 2 bases and 0 bases respectively, with 14 bases between them. In DNA form, the CDR3 reads TGTGCCTGGAGTTTTGACAGATCGAGCTCCTATAATTCACCCCTCCACTTT. This sequence encodes CAWSFDRSSSYNSPLHF.

The chain recombines TRBV2 with TRBJ1-5; D is perhaps TRBD1 (5 bases). The germline CDR1 and CDR2 sequences are SNHLY and FYNNEI. V was cut by 4 bases and J by 4 bases, with 14 bases left in between. This CDR3 region has 15 residues. The CDR3 loop reads CASSVLPGGNQPQHF. The CDR3 DNA reads TGTGCCAGCAGTGTTCTCCCGGGGGGTAATCAGCCCCAGCATTTT.

J is TRBJ2-5 and V is TRBV19, with 15 bases aligning to TRBD2. Germline loops: CDR1 LNHDA, CDR2 SQIVND (reference sequence). The CDR3 length is 17 residues. V was clipped by 5 bases and J by 3 bases; unmatched bases: 7. The CDR3, as DNA: TGTGCCAGTAGTCTATGGACTAGCGGGGGGGCCAAAGAGACCCAGTACTTC. Translating gives CASSLWTSGGAKETQYF.

The V call is TRBV5-6, the J call TRBJ2-7; possibly TRBD2 for D (6 bases). This CDR3 spans 11 amino acids. Germline CDR1 reads SGHDT; CDR2 reads YYEEEE. V shed 3 bases and J shed 6 bases, with 7 bases lying between them. The DNA for the CDR3 is TGTGCCAGCAGCTACGGGGGCGAGCAGTACTTC. Translating it yields CASSYGGEQYF.

This clone appeared a few times. The chain links TRBV29-1 to TRBJ1-1; D is unclear. Germline V CDR1 and CDR2: SQVTM, ANQGSEA. Trimming took 0 bases from V and 1 from J, leaving 12 bases between them. The CDR3 length is 15 residues. CDR3: CSVEDGGWGNTEAFF. As DNA, the CDR3 is TGCAGCGTTGAAGATGGAGGTTGGGGGAACACTGAAGCTTTCTTT.